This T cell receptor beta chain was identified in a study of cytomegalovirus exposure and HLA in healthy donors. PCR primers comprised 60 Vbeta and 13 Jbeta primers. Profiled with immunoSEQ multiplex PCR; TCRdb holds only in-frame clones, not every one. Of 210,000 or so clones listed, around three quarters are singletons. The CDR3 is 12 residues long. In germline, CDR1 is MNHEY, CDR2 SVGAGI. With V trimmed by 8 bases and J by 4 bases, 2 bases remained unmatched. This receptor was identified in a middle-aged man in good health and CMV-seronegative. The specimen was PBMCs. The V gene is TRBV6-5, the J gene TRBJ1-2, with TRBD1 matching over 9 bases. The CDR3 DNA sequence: TGTGCCAGCGGGACAGGGAGCTATGGCTACACCTTC. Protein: CASGTGSYGYTF.